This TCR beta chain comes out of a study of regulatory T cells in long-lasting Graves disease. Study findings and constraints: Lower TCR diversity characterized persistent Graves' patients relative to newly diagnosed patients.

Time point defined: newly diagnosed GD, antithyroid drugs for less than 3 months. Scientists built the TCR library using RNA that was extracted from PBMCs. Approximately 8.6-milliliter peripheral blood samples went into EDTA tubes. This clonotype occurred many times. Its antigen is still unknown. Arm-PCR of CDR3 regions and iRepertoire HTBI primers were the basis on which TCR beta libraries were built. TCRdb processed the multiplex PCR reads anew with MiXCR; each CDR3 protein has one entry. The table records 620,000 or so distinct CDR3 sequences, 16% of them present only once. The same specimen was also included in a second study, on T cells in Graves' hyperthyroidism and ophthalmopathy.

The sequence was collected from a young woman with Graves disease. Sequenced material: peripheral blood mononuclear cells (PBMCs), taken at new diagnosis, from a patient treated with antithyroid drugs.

CDR3 in DNA: TGTGCCAGCAGGAGTGAGCAGTTCTTC. This encodes CASRSEQFF. The rearrangement joins TRBV2 to TRBJ2-1; no clear D gene. Trimming removed 6 bases at V and 9 bases at J, with 3 bases between. The CDR3 length is 9 residues. CDR1 and CDR2 (germline): SNHLY, FYNNEI.